This passage covers 17 T cell receptor beta chains from one sample sequenced in a study of OX40 agonist ivuxolimab in advanced cancers. The method was immunoSEQ multiplex PCR; TCRdb's version includes in-frame clones alone and lacks a portion of them. Of roughly 70,000 clones in the sample, around 90% were seen once. The source was CD4+ or CD8+ T cells sorted from blood, collected in a trial of the OX40 agonist ivuxolimab. These receptors were collected from an adult with an advanced solid tumor such as melanoma, head and neck, liver or kidney cancer.

This chain uses TRBV5-8 with TRBJ1-1; D possibly corresponds to TRBD1 (5 bases). Deletions cut 1 base from V and 4 bases from J, with 20 bases between. Germline CDR1 and CDR2: SGHTS and YDEGEE. There are 17 residues in the CDR3. The CDR3 loop reads CASSLKYRIRGSTEAFF. DNA of the CDR3: TGTGCCAGCAGCTTGAAGTACAGAATAAGGGGTTCCACTGAAGCTTTCTTT.

The chain combines TRBV29-1 with TRBJ2-1, with 12 bases lining up with TRBD2. Germline assignment: CDR1 SQVTM and CDR2 ANQGSEA. CDR3 length: 14 residues. V lost 4 bases, J lost 8 bases, and 6 bases stayed unmatched. The DNA for the CDR3 is TGCAGCGTTGGACTAGCGGGAGCTACCGATGAGCAGTTCTTC. It codes for CSVGLAGATDEQFF.

This clone has a handful of counts. The rearrangement uses TRBV5-1 and TRBJ1-4; 9 nucleotides agree with TRBD1. CDR3 length equals 16 residues. V lost 1 base, J lost 5 bases, and 6 bases stayed unmatched. Germline CDR1 reads SGHRS; CDR2 reads YFSETQ. The CDR3 region has the DNA TGCGCCAGCAGCTTGCTACCGGGACAGGGAAATGAAAAACTGTTTTTT. Translating it yields CASSLLPGQGNEKLFF.

This clone was observed a single time. The genes are TRBV11-2 and TRBJ2-7, with 9 bases aligning to TRBD1. Germline lookup yields CDR1 SGHAT and CDR2 FQNNGV. V was clipped by 5 bases and J by 4 bases; unmatched bases: 6. The CDR3 is made up of 14 amino acids. The CDR3 sequence: CASSTTGGLYEQYF. The CDR3 region has the DNA TGTGCCAGCAGCACCACAGGGGGCCTTTACGAGCAGTACTTC. The full variable domain, with the rest looked up from reference TRBV11-2 and TRBJ2-7, is EAGVAQSPRYKIIEKRQSVAFWCNPISGHATLYWYQQILGQGPKLLIQFQNNGVVDDSQLPKDRFSAERLKGVDSTLKIQPAKLEDSAVYLCASSTTGGLYEQYFGPGTRLTVT.

V and J are TRBV18 and TRBJ2-1; 10 bases are a match to TRBD2. CDR1 is KGHSH, CDR2 LQKENI, per germline. The CDR3 contains 15 residues. V lost 3 bases and J lost 6; bases outside the gene matches: 5. Here the CDR3 reads CASSPLIAGGNEQFF. DNA of the CDR3: TGTGCCAGCTCACCGTTAATAGCGGGGGGCAATGAGCAGTTCTTC.

The chain joins TRBV29-1 to TRBJ1-1, with D possibly being TRBD1 (5 bases). CDR3 size: 16 residues. From germline, CDR1 is SQVTM and CDR2 ANQGSEA. The V and J ends lost 7 bases and 4 bases respectively, with 25 bases between them. CDR3 DNA: TGCAGCGCCCGATTGAGAGACAGAGGTTTCGGCACTGAAGCTTTCTTT. It encodes CSARLRDRGFGTEAFF.

The chain joins TRBV19 to TRBJ2-6, with TRBD1 matching 11 bases. The CDR3 loop spans 18 amino acids. V lost 4 bases, J lost 2 bases, and 7 bases stayed unmatched. Germline assignment: CDR1 LNHDA and CDR2 SQIVND (reference sequence). The CDR3, as DNA: TGTGCCAGTAGTACAAAAGGACAGGGGGCGCCTGGGGCCAACGTCCTGACTTTC. Its protein product is CASSTKGQGAPGANVLTF. Drawing the rest from reference TRBV19 and TRBJ2-6, the complete variable domain is DGGITQSPKYLFRKEGQNVTLSCEQNLNHDAMYWYRQDPGQGLRLIYYSQIVNDFQKGDIAEGYSVSREKKESFPLTVTSAQKNPTAFYLCASSTKGQGAPGANVLTFGAGSRLTVL.

The genes are TRBV11-3 and TRBJ2-7, with 13 bases that match TRBD2. Trimming cost V 5 bases and J 7 bases; bases outside gene matches: 11. This CDR3 spans 16 amino acids. CDR1 and CDR2 (germline): SGHNT, YENEEA. The CDR3 here is CASSLYGLAGAREQYF. The CDR3, as DNA: TGTGCCAGCAGCCTCTATGGACTAGCGGGAGCCCGGGAGCAGTACTTC.

The V and J genes are TRBV28 and TRBJ2-7; possibly TRBD1 for D (6 bases). This CDR3 has 14 residues. Trimming took 3 bases from V and 2 from J, leaving 11 bases between them. From germline, CDR1 is MDHEN and CDR2 SYDVKM. DNA for the CDR3: TGTGCCAGCAGTTTGCAGGGGACCGCCTACGAGCAGTACTTC. Translated: CASSLQGTAYEQYF. The full variable domain, its missing parts supplied by reference TRBV28 and TRBJ2-7, is DVKVTQSSRYLVKRTGEKVFLECVQDMDHENMFWYRQDPGLGLRLIYFSYDVKMKEKGDIPEGYSVSREKKERFSLILESASTNQTSMYLCASSLQGTAYEQYFGPGTRLTVT.

The chain carries TRBV7-9 and TRBJ2-5; D not certain. Trimming cost V 5 bases and J 5 bases, with 6 bases left between them. Germline loops: CDR1 SEHNR, CDR2 FQNEAQ (reference sequence). CDR3 length: 11 residues. This CDR3 is CASSARETQYF. The CDR3, as DNA: TGTGCCAGCAGCGCCAGGGAGACCCAGTACTTC.

The chain carries TRBV6-1 and TRBJ1-5; no firm D call. The V and J ends lost 4 bases and 1 base respectively, with 2 bases between them. The CDR3 length is 12 residues. Germline V gene lookup returns CDR1 MNHNS and CDR2 SASEGT. DNA for the CDR3: TGTGCCAGCAGTGCCAGCAATCAGCCCCAGCATTTT. Translating gives CASSASNQPQHF.

This clone was counted a single time. This sequence joins TRBV4-1 and TRBJ2-7; D is undetermined. V was trimmed by 3 bases and J by 4 bases, leaving 4 bases between them. The CDR3 sequence is 11 residues long. CDR1 is MGHRA, CDR2 YSYEKL, per germline. The CDR3 loop is CASSHNYEQYF. CDR3 bases: TGCGCCAGCAGCCATAATTACGAGCAGTACTTC.

This chain joins TRBV28 and TRBJ2-1; TRBD2 matches 9 bases. Germline V lookup: CDR1 MDHEN, CDR2 SYDVKM. The CDR3 has 15 amino acids. With V trimmed by 6 bases and J by 6 bases, 9 bases remained unmatched. This chain's CDR3 is CASSQPGLASNEQFF. CDR3 nucleotides: TGTGCCAGCAGCCAACCGGGACTAGCTTCCAATGAGCAGTTCTTC.

The chain carries TRBV6-1 and TRBJ2-7; 12 bases line up with TRBD2. There are 17 residues in the CDR3. Germline-derived CDR1 and CDR2 are MNHNS and SASEGT. V shed 4 bases, J shed 5 bases, and the junction held 12 bases outside the gene matches. CDR3 sequence (DNA): TGTGCCAGCAGTGGACAGGAGAGACTAGCGGGAGAACACGAGCAGTACTTC. This translates into CASSGQERLAGEHEQYF.

The chain combines TRBV5-4 with TRBJ1-6; 7 bases match TRBD1. Germline-derived CDR1 and CDR2 are SGHNT and YYREEE (reference sequence). The CDR3 is 17 residues long. Trimming at V came to 4 bases and at J to 0 bases, leaving 7 bases not matched to a gene. The CDR3 is CASSIGGASSYNSPLHF. The CDR3 DNA sequence: TGTGCCAGCAGCATAGGGGGCGCGAGCTCCTATAATTCACCCCTCCACTTT. Filled out from reference TRBV5-4 and TRBJ1-6, the complete variable domain reads ETGVTQSPTHLIKTRGQQVTLRCSSQSGHNTVSWYQQALGQGPQFIFQYYREEENGRGNFPPRFSGLQFPNYSSELNVNALELDDSALYLCASSIGGASSYNSPLHFGNGTRLTVT.

The V call is TRBV25-1, the J call TRBJ1-5; maybe TRBD1 (6 bases). CDR3 length equals 14 residues. Trimming shortened V by 4 bases and J by 3 bases, and 10 bases separated the two germline ends. Per the germline V gene, CDR1 is MGHDK and CDR2 is SYGVNS. CDR3: CASSGTGFNQPQHF. The CDR3 DNA sequence: TGTGCCAGCAGTGGAACAGGGTTCAATCAGCCCCAGCATTTT.

CDR3 sequence: CASSLAGVNEQFF. Here the CDR3 DNA reads TGCGCCAGCAGCTTGGCAGGGGTAAATGAGCAGTTCTTC. This chain uses TRBV5-1 with TRBJ2-1; possibly TRBD1 for D (6 bases). The germline V gene encodes CDR1 SGHRS and CDR2 YFSETQ. This CDR3 comprises 13 residues. The V gene lost 0 bases and the J gene lost 7 bases, with 8 bases spanning the gap.